This T cell receptor beta chain was identified during a study of T-cell reconstitution after alpha-beta-depleted transplantation in children. This CDR3 region has 17 residues. The germline V gene has CDR1 MNHEY and CDR2 SVGEGT. V lost 3 bases and J lost 0; bases outside the gene matches: 5. It was with unique molecular identifiers that the TCRbeta library was prepared. A single record per CDR3 protein comes from TCRdb applying MiXCR to the PCR reads. This repertoire shows some 600,000 distinct CDR3 sequences, under 15% found once; its top ten account for 2.2%. The sample holds a few counts of this clonotype.

Sequences were derived from PBMCs, mostly from graft donor cells, sampled 360 days after TCRalphabeta/CD19-depleted stem cell transplant. This chain joins TRBV6-2 or TRBV6-3 and TRBJ2-1; TRBD2 aligns across 10 bases. The source of this sequence is a male patient between 5 and 17 years old who had a stem cell transplant for acute myeloid leukemia, so the T cells may come from the graft donor. This chain's CDR3 is CASSYPLAGGSYNEQFF. The DNA of the CDR3 is TGTGCCAGCAGTTATCCCTTAGCGGGAGGCTCCTACAATGAGCAGTTCTTC.